Listed below are T cell receptor beta chains from one sample, sequenced in a study of cytomegalovirus exposure and HLA in healthy donors. The table came from immunoSEQ multiplex PCR; TCRdb's copy has only in-frame clones and leaves some out. The repertoire holds about 80,000 clones, with roughly 65% as singletons. The sequenced sample was PBMCs. These receptors were taken from a male donor in good health and CMV-seropositive. The CDR3 runs from the conserved cysteine through the conserved F or W. The D gene is left open where the match is weak. Not every row has a clone size; where given, it reads once, few, many or a size class.

abundance	v_gene	j_gene	d_gene	CDR3aa	CDR3nt
.	TRBV5-8	TRBJ1-5	.	CASSVVRSNQPQHF	TGTGCCAGCAGCGTTGTTCGGAGCAATCAGCCCCAGCATTTT
.	TRBV6-6	TRBJ2-7	.	CASSYNAVYEQYF	TGTGCCAGCAGTTACAACGCAGTCTACGAGCAGTACTTC
.	TRBV6-6	TRBJ1-2	.	CASNPLKNYGYPF	TGTGCCAGCAATCCCTTGAAGAACTATGGCTACCCCTTC
.	TRBV2	TRBJ2-1	TRBD1	CASSPSPAGQGANEQFF	TGTGCCAGCAGCCCTAGCCCCGCGGGACAGGGGGCTAATGAGCAGTTCTTC
once	TRBV9	TRBJ2-5	TRBD2	CASSVGASGQETQYF	TGTGCCAGCAGCGTAGGAGCTAGCGGACAAGAGACCCAGTACTTC
few	TRBV4-1	TRBJ1-2	TRBD1	CASSNRDSYGYTF	TGCGCCAGCAGCAACCGGGACAGCTATGGCTACACCTTC
few	TRBV28	TRBJ2-1	TRBD2	CASSFSLAGTNEQFF	TGTGCCAGCAGTTTCAGTCTAGCGGGAACCAATGAGCAGTTCTTC
.	TRBV19	TRBJ2-7	.	CASTRTRGAVGDEQYF	TGTGCCAGTACTAGGACTAGGGGGGCTGTTGGCGACGAGCAGTACTTC
.	TRBV27	TRBJ1-1	TRBD1	CASEDLDRHEAFF	TGTGCCAGCGAAGATCTGGACAGGCATGAAGCTTTCTTT
few	TRBV10-3	TRBJ2-2	TRBD2	CAISESGTSGAELFF	TGTGCCATCAGTGAGTCTGGGACTAGCGGGGCGGAGCTGTTTTTT
.	TRBV19	TRBJ1-1	TRBD1	CASSTRPTGGNTEAFF	TGTGCCAGTAGTACCCGCCCGACAGGGGGAAACACTGAAGCTTTCTTT
.	TRBV29-1	TRBJ2-2	.	CSARTGGGTGELFF	TGCAGCGCTAGAACAGGCGGTGGGACCGGGGAGCTGTTTTTT
.	TRBV4-2	TRBJ1-3	.	CASSQVTGAGNTIYF	TGTGCCAGCAGCCAAGTCACAGGAGCAGGAAACACCATATATTTT
.	TRBV29-1	TRBJ1-2	TRBD1	CSVNLGTDYGYTF	TGCAGCGTCAATTTGGGGACAGACTATGGCTACACCTTC
.	TRBV27	TRBJ2-2	TRBD1	CASNFFGDRAYTGELFF	TGTGCCAGCAACTTCTTCGGCGACAGGGCCTACACCGGGGAGCTGTTTTTT
.	TRBV5-5	TRBJ2-7	.	CASSLAVLSYEQYF	TGTGCCAGCAGCTTGGCGGTCCTCTCCTACGAGCAGTACTTC
.	TRBV7-9	TRBJ1-4	TRBD1	CASSPLPQGAGYEKLFF	TGTGCCAGCAGCCCTCTTCCCCAGGGGGCGGGTTATGAAAAACTGTTTTTT
.	TRBV27	TRBJ1-1	TRBD1	CASSITEGARTEAFF	TGTGCCAGCAGTATTACAGAGGGGGCGCGAACTGAAGCTTTCTTT
.	TRBV7-3	TRBJ1-1	.	CASSPPGGTEAFF	TGTGCCAGCAGCCCGCCGGGAGGGACTGAAGCTTTCTTT
.	TRBV6-5	TRBJ1-5	.	CASSLRDNNQPQHF	TGTGCCAGCAGTCTCCGGGACAACAATCAGCCCCAGCATTTT
.	TRBV7-9	TRBJ2-5	.	CASSLMERETQYF	TGTGCCAGCAGCTTAATGGAGAGGGAGACCCAGTACTTC
.	TRBV14	TRBJ2-3	TRBD1	CASSLRDRDTDTQYF	TGTGCCAGCAGCCTCCGGGACAGGGACACAGATACGCAGTATTTT
.	TRBV29-1	TRBJ2-7	.	CSVTTAYEQYF	TGCAGCGTTACGACAGCCTACGAGCAGTACTTC
.	TRBV19	TRBJ2-2	TRBD2	CASSSLAGPAGELFF	TGTGCCAGTAGTTCCCTAGCGGGGCCGGCCGGGGAGCTGTTTTTT
.	TRBV6-1	TRBJ1-2	.	CASSENQGSGYTF	TGTGCCAGCAGTGAAAACCAGGGCAGCGGCTACACCTTC
.	TRBV11-2	TRBJ1-1	TRBD1	CASSHAGGATGAFF	TGTGCCAGCAGCCATGCAGGGGGCGCGACTGGAGCTTTCTTT
.	TRBV6-5	TRBJ1-1	.	CASSEVGGAFF	TGTGCCAGCAGTGAGGTAGGGGGAGCTTTCTTT
.	TRBV21-1	TRBJ2-2	.	CASSKCLALTPANTGELFF	TGTGCCAGCAGCAAGTGCCTAGCCCTAACACCCGCGAACACCGGGGAGCTGTTTTTT
.	TRBV6-6	TRBJ2-3	.	CASSSYLGDTQYF	TGTGCCAGCAGCTCCTATCTCGGAGATACGCAGTATTTT
.	TRBV15	TRBJ2-1	TRBD1	CATSWDRTYNEQFF	TGTGCCACCAGCTGGGACAGAACCTACAATGAGCAGTTCTTC
.	TRBV5-5	TRBJ2-7	.	CASSPGLGYEQYF	TGTGCCAGCAGTCCAGGGTTGGGATACGAGCAGTACTTC
once	TRBV15	TRBJ1-4	TRBD1	CATSARDRAGEKLFF	TGTGCCACCAGCGCCCGGGACAGGGCTGGTGAAAAACTGTTTTTT
once	TRBV30	TRBJ2-2	TRBD1	CAGRGTGGSGELFF	TGTGCCGGGAGGGGGACAGGGGGCTCCGGGGAGCTGTTTTTT
.	TRBV10-3	TRBJ1-4	.	CAIRQGSEKLFF	TGTGCCATCCGCCAGGGAAGCGAAAAACTGTTTTTT
.	TRBV19	TRBJ1-2	TRBD1	CASSWTGGLSDYGYTF	TGTGCCAGTAGTTGGACAGGAGGTCTATCGGACTATGGCTACACCTTC
.	TRBV11-2	TRBJ1-2	TRBD1	CASSLDPQGAGYGYTF	TGTGCCAGCAGCTTAGATCCACAGGGGGCAGGTTATGGCTACACCTTC
.	TRBV10-1	TRBJ2-7	TRBD1	CASRTGTNEQYF	TGCGCCAGTCGGACAGGAACAAACGAGCAGTACTTC
.	TRBV2	TRBJ2-2	TRBD2	CASESGSVRTGELFF	TGTGCCAGCGAAAGCGGGAGCGTGAGAACCGGGGAGCTGTTTTTT
.	TRBV25-1	TRBJ1-1	.	CASSEARTNTEAFF	TGTGCCAGCAGTGAGGCACGTACGAACACTGAAGCTTTCTTT
.	TRBV4-1	TRBJ2-1	.	CASSQRGEGNNEQFF	TGCGCCAGCAGCCAGAGGGGGGAGGGGAACAATGAGCAGTTCTTC
once	TRBV15	TRBJ1-1	.	CATSRDGRDTEAFF	TGTGCCACCAGCAGAGATGGGAGGGACACTGAAGCTTTCTTT